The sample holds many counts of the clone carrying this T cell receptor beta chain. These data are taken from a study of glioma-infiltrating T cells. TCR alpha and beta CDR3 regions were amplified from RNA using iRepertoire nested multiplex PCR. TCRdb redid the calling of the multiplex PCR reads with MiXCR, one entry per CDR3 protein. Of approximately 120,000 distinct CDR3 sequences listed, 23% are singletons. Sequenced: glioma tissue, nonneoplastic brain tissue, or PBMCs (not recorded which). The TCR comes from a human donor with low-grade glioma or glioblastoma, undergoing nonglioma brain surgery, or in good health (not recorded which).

CDR3 sequence: CASSQAARERFNEQFF. In DNA, the CDR3 is TGTGCCAGCAGCCAAGCCGCGCGGGAGAGGTTCAATGAGCAGTTCTTC. The chain recombines TRBV4-2 with TRBJ2-1, with TRBD2 matching over 7 bases. This CDR3 is built from 16 residues. V gave up 1 base and J gave up 6 bases; unmatched junction bases: 9. The germline V gene has CDR1 LGHNA and CDR2 YNFKEQ.